These T cell receptor beta chains were read from a single sample in a study of post-analysis software for immune sequencing data. TCRdb re-called the PCR reads with MiXCR, one entry per CDR3 protein. The sample holds roughly 410,000 distinct CDR3 sequences, less than 40% seen once. The sequencing sample was made of blood. Every receptor here comes from a girl aged 5 to 17 with multiple sclerosis. The CDR3 runs from the conserved cysteine through the conserved F or W.

v_call cdr3_length cdr3_aa
TRBV29-1 14 CSVRNPARSYGYTF
TRBV5-6 14 CASSFRQGGYGYTF
TRBV28 15 CASSLGAGTGETQYF
TRBV5-6 18 CVSSFDWVASSGSGELFF
TRBV10-3 15 CAISGSGGNGNEQFF
TRBV3-1 12 CASSQAQGEQYF
TRBV5-1 13 CASSSGLNTEAFF
TRBV4-3 15 CASRRGTGGDNEQFF
TRBV25-1 17 CASSEWRPGQRAYEQYF
TRBV15 18 CATSRAFRERGRGDTQYF
TRBV2 14 CASRGGQGLYEQYF
TRBV7-9 16 CASSRILSGGGNEQFF
TRBV3-1 13 CASGRQGAYEQYF
TRBV7-2 16 CASSQSGGVSYNEQFF
TRBV6-2/TRBV6-3 18 CASSYASPRGIGTDTQYF
TRBV9 17 CASSVGVLAGIYNEQFF
TRBV6-1 14 CATMTLRLDYGYTF
TRBV29-1 12 CSVKDRGYEQYF
TRBV7-6 16 CASSLTSTGVGGEQYF
TRBV3-1 15 CASSQGQGGQSPLHF
TRBV7-2 15 CASSLGQPSNQPQHF
TRBV4-1 13 CASSQTEVNGYTF
TRBV5-1 16 CASSWAPASGYNEQFF
TRBV5-4 15 CASSGRTESSYEQYF
TRBV6-4 11 CASSDSGEQFF
TRBV25-1 15 CASSKQGASTDTQYF
TRBV12-5 16 CASAGTGIGSYNEQFF
TRBV4-1 15 CASSQRDQVQEAQYF
TRBV6-1 14 CASSHTGVGTEAFF
TRBV7-2 16 CASSLGGRQVREKLFF
TRBV7-2 13 CASSLFGGWGYTF
TRBV25-1 14 CATQMTSGANVLTF
TRBV20-1 13 CSAKGDLGETQYF
TRBV3-1 16 CASSQEKRQDCYGYTF
TRBV12-3/TRBV12-4 13 CATSGLIQETQYF
TRBV3-1 12 CASGRLNYGYTF
TRBV25-1 13 CASSAGSGTEAFF
TRBV20-1 13 CSAATGALAQSTF
TRBV5-1 12 CASSSSTVGYTF
TRBV11-2 16 CASSTPVGGGAYEQFF
TRBV6-6 14 CASSYGGPEDTQYF
TRBV6-2/TRBV6-3 15 CASSYSIARRPKAFF
TRBV29-1 12 CSALGGGGGYTF
TRBV18 11 CASSPDETQYF
TRBV5-5 15 CASSLVGGNTGELFF
TRBV11-1 15 CASTQEGSSYNEQFF
TRBV2 13 CASSELPYDTQYF
TRBV10-3 12 CAISGRGEGYTF
TRBV29-1 13 CSVSDRGDTEAFF
TRBV4-1 13 CASSQGFRYEQYF
TRBV19 15 CASSIRPGGPNEQFF
TRBV30 12 CAWSARRGLLYF